This TCR beta chain was captured by sequencing in a study of T cell changes during pregnancy in multiple sclerosis. This CDR3 is built from 16 residues. The germline gives CDR1 ENHRY, CDR2 SYGVKD. V lost 1 base, J lost 4 bases, and 7 bases stayed unmatched. The protocol was immunoSEQ multiplex PCR, while the TCRdb copy is restricted to in-frame clones and leaves out a portion. Found here are approximately 64,000 clones, about nine tenths of them singletons; the top ten hold less than 2.5%. This clonotype originated in a female donor with multiple sclerosis, enrolled in a pregnancy study. The input for sequencing was peripheral blood, taken in the first trimester of pregnancy. The gene calls are TRBV10-3 and TRBJ1-1; TRBD1 aligns across 9 bases. This chain's CDR3 is CAISEYSSDRGTEAFF. As DNA, the CDR3 is TGTGCCATCAGTGAGTACTCCTCGGACAGGGGCACTGAAGCTTTCTTT.